The 29 T cell receptor beta chains in this list originate from one sample, sequenced in a study of post-analysis software for immune sequencing data. Study-wide results and limits: Patients had higher frequencies than controls of roughly five TRBV segments, including TRBV5-6, TRBV5-1 and TRBV20-1.

Sequencing libraries made from TCR beta cDNA carried unique molecular identifiers. One entry per CDR3 protein, called by TCRdb with MiXCR from the PCR reads. Seen here are about 800,000 distinct CDR3 sequences, 30% observed once, and the top ten hold roughly 0.53%. Their cognate antigens are unknown. Source material: blood. These receptors all stem from a girl between 5 and 17 years old with multiple sclerosis.

This clonotype was observed many times. The V and J genes are TRBV11-3 and TRBJ2-5, with D possibly matching TRBD2 (5 bases). The germline V and J ends were trimmed by 5 bases and 4 bases, with 14 bases remaining between them. CDR1 SGHNT and CDR2 YENEEA come from the germline V gene. The CDR3 runs to 14 residues. The CDR3 sequence: CASSPPGLRETQYF. DNA of the CDR3: TGTGCCAGCAGCCCCCCGGGGTTAAGAGAGACCCAGTACTTC. Supplemented by reference TRBV11-3 and TRBJ2-5, the full variable domain reads EAGVVQSPRYKIIEKKQPVAFWCNPISGHNTLYWYLQNLGQGPELLIRYENEEAVDDSQLPKDRFSAERLKGVDSTLKIQPAELGDSAVYLCASSPPGLRETQYFGPGTRLLVL.

This clonotype has only a few counts. V is TRBV7-2 and J is TRBJ1-4; 9 positions agree with TRBD1. The CDR3 runs 14 residues. Germline-derived CDR1 and CDR2 are SGHTA and FQGNSA. With 4 bases clipped from V and 8 bases from J, the junction kept 5 bases outside the gene matches. CDR3 nucleotides: TGTGCCAGCAGCTCACCGACAGGGGGGGAAAAACTGTTTTTT. This gives the protein CASSSPTGGEKLFF.

The rearrangement uses TRBV28 and TRBJ2-2; 11 nucleotides align to TRBD2. The ends lost 3 bases at V and 8 bases at J; junction bases unmatched: 8. CDR1 and CDR2 (germline): MDHEN, SYDVKM. The CDR3 has 16 residues. The CDR3 protein is CASSFGLAGGFGELFF. The CDR3 DNA sequence: TGTGCCAGCAGTTTTGGGCTAGCGGGAGGATTTGGGGAGCTGTTTTTT.

In this sample, this clonotype turned up a few times. This chain uses TRBV5-1 with TRBJ1-6; no firm D call. In germline, CDR1 is SGHRS, CDR2 YFSETQ. This CDR3 has 18 amino acids. Trimming took 1 base from V and 5 from J, leaving 19 bases between them. The CDR3 sequence is CASSLKRREPINNSPLHF. CDR3 in DNA: TGCGCCAGCAGCTTGAAACGCCGTGAACCAATAAATAATTCACCCCTCCACTTT. Full variable domain (outside the CDR3, taken from reference TRBV5-1 and TRBJ1-6): KAGVTQTPRYLIKTRGQQVTLSCSPISGHRSVSWYQQTPGQGLQFLFEYFSETQRNKGNFPGRFSGRQFSNSRSEMNVSTLELGDSALYLCASSLKRREPINNSPLHFGNGTRLTVT.

The chain is built from TRBV20-1 and TRBJ2-7, with TRBD2 identical over 10 bases. After removal of 6 bases from V and 0 bases from J, the junction contained 20 bases not matched to a gene. The CDR3 contains 19 residues. The V gene's germline CDR1 is DFQATT and CDR2 SNEGSKA (reference sequence). The CDR3 region is CSAPGSETSGRQSSYEQYF. The CDR3, as DNA: TGCAGTGCCCCCGGCAGTGAGACTAGCGGGCGTCAGAGCTCCTACGAGCAGTACTTC.

The chain couples TRBV6-7 to TRBJ1-2; no definite D call. TRBV6-7 is flagged as an ORF with uncertain function. There are 14 residues in the CDR3. Deletions cut 8 bases from V and 5 bases from J, with 18 bases between. CDR3 region: CASPLKSLPYGYTF. CDR3 DNA: TGTGCCAGCCCCCTAAAGAGCCTACCGTATGGCTACACCTTC.

CDR3 protein: CASSTGTGRNTEAFF. The DNA for the CDR3 is TGTGCCAGCTCAACCGGGACAGGGAGGAACACTGAAGCTTTCTTT. The chain combines TRBV11-3 with TRBJ1-1; 9 bases fit TRBD1. CDR1 and CDR2 (germline): SGHNT, YENEEA. The junction had 8 bases not matched to a gene; V was cut back by 8 bases and J by 1 base. This CDR3 region has 15 residues.

This clonotype appeared a single time. J is TRBJ2-1 and V is TRBV20-1; D remains unclear. Trimming removed 3 bases at V and 9 bases at J, with 12 bases between. Germline V CDR1 and CDR2: DFQATT, SNEGSKA (reference sequence). The CDR3 consists of 12 residues. Written as DNA, the CDR3 is TGCAGTGCTAGGGGTTTTCTGGTTGAGCAGTTCTTC. Protein: CSARGFLVEQFF.

This clonotype was counted a few times. The gene calls are TRBV5-1 and TRBJ2-1, with 9 bases matching TRBD2. Per the germline V gene, CDR1 is SGHRS and CDR2 is YFSETQ. The CDR3 sequence is 15 residues long. Trimming at V came to 8 bases and at J to 0 bases, leaving 6 bases not matched to a gene. The CDR3 DNA reads TGCGCCAGTGGGGAAGCGGGGGGCTCCTACAATGAGCAGTTCTTC. Protein sequence: CASGEAGGSYNEQFF. The full variable domain, its missing parts supplied by reference TRBV5-1 and TRBJ2-1, is KAGVTQTPRYLIKTRGQQVTLSCSPISGHRSVSWYQQTPGQGLQFLFEYFSETQRNKGNFPGRFSGRQFSNSRSEMNVSTLELGDSALYLCASGEAGGSYNEQFFGPGTRLTVL.

The chain couples TRBV20-1 to TRBJ2-4; D might be TRBD1 (5 bases). CDR1 is DFQATT and CDR2 is SNEGSKA in the germline V gene (reference sequence). The CDR3 has 15 residues. V lost 6 bases and J lost 1, with 16 bases in between. The CDR3 nucleotides are TGCAGTGCCCGAGAGAGGTCAGGGGCCAAAAACATTCAGTACTTC. Protein product: CSARERSGAKNIQYF.

The V call is TRBV7-9, the J call TRBJ2-5, with 9 bases fitting TRBD2. There are 16 residues in the CDR3. Per the germline V gene, CDR1 is SEHNR and CDR2 is FQNEAQ (reference sequence). The V gene end was trimmed by 5 bases and the J gene end by 1 base; junction bases not matched to a gene: 8. CDR3 nucleotides: TGTGCCAGCAGCAACCGCGGGGGGGGCCCCCAAGAGACCCAGTACTTC. Translating it yields CASSNRGGGPQETQYF.

This clonotype was observed at least ten times. This chain joins TRBV20-1 and TRBJ2-7; the D is unclear. The V and J ends lost 0 bases and 3 bases respectively, with 0 bases between them. The length of the CDR3 is 10 residues. CDR1 is DFQATT, CDR2 SNEGSKA, per germline (reference sequence). In nucleotides, the CDR3 is TGCAGTGCTAGAGACTACGAGCAGTACTTC. Translated: CSARDYEQYF.

The V gene is TRBV12-3 or TRBV12-4, the J gene TRBJ2-1, with 7 nucleotides matching TRBD2. V gave up 3 bases and J gave up 0 bases; unmatched junction bases: 5. This CDR3 region has 16 residues. The CDR3 reads CASSFYGGSSYNEQFF. CDR3 nucleotides: TGTGCCAGCAGTTTTTACGGCGGGAGCTCCTACAATGAGCAGTTCTTC.

V usage is TRBV12-3 or TRBV12-4 and J usage is TRBJ1-2; TRBD1 agrees at 7 bases. V trimming: 6 bases; J trimming: 0 bases; junction bases outside the gene matches: 16. This CDR3 spans 18 amino acids. CDR3 nucleotides: TGTGCCAGCAGAGTGGGGGCCGGACAGGCAGAGACTAACTATGGCTACACCTTC. Protein product: CASRVGAGQAETNYGYTF.

DNA for the CDR3: TGTGCCAGCAGTCAGGGGACAGTCTCCCCAAATGAAAAACTGTTTTTT. Translated: CASSQGTVSPNEKLFF. The chain joins TRBV28 to TRBJ1-4; TRBD1 aligns across 7 bases. Germline loops: CDR1 MDHEN, CDR2 SYDVKM. There are 16 residues in the CDR3. The V segment lost 5 bases and the J segment 5 bases; nucleotides outside the gene matches: 11.

This clonotype was observed a handful of times. The V call is TRBV28, the J call TRBJ1-5; D uncertain. The CDR3 loop spans 14 amino acids. Trimming pared 5 bases from V and 3 bases from J, leaving 11 bases between. The germline gives CDR1 MDHEN, CDR2 SYDVKM. CDR3 sequence (DNA): TGTGCCAGCAGTCCCAAGGAATTCAATCAGCCCCAGCATTTT. Its protein product is CASSPKEFNQPQHF.

J is TRBJ2-1 and V is TRBV25-1; 14 positions match TRBD2. The trim removed 4 bases at V and 12 bases at J, leaving 8 bases unmatched. The V gene's germline CDR1 is MGHDK and CDR2 SYGVNS. The CDR3 loop spans 15 amino acids. The CDR3 DNA reads as TGTGCCAGCAGTGCTGGGACTAGCGGGAGCTCAAGGCAGTTCTTC. Protein sequence: CASSAGTSGSSRQFF.

This clonotype came up a few times. The chain recombines TRBV14 with TRBJ2-7; no firm D call. Germline V gene lookup returns CDR1 SGHDN and CDR2 FVKESK. Between the trimmed V and J ends, which lost 1 base and 5 bases, there was a span of 12 bases. This CDR3 has 14 amino acids. The CDR3 nucleotides are TGTGCCAGCAGCCAAGTTCCCGGGTACCACGAGCAGTACTTC. Its protein product is CASSQVPGYHEQYF.

This chain uses TRBV28 with TRBJ2-5; possible D gene TRBD2, 7 bases. The V end lost 2 bases, the J end lost 4 bases, and 14 bases lay between the germline ends. Germline lookup yields CDR1 MDHEN and CDR2 SYDVKM. The CDR3 is made up of 15 amino acids. CDR3 in DNA: TGTGCCAGCAGTTTAGAGAGGGGGGGACCAGAGACCCAGTACTTC. The encoded protein is CASSLERGGPETQYF.

This chain connects TRBV9 to TRBJ2-1; a weak D match, TRBD2 (5 bases). Trimming cost V 4 bases and J 0 bases, with 11 bases left between them. CDR1 and CDR2 (germline): SGDLS, YYNGEE. This CDR3 is 15 amino acids long. CDR3: CASSPGLLSYNEQFF. The CDR3 DNA follows: TGTGCCAGCAGCCCCGGACTCCTCTCCTACAATGAGCAGTTCTTC.

The chain uses TRBV10-3 and TRBJ1-1; 7 nucleotides agree with TRBD1. The CDR3 runs 14 residues. Germline V CDR1 and CDR2: ENHRY, SYGVKD. With V trimmed by 6 bases and J by 0 bases, 4 bases remained unmatched. Here the CDR3 reads CAIRDRPMNTEAFF. CDR3 DNA: TGTGCCATCAGGGACAGGCCCATGAACACTGAAGCTTTCTTT.

Comments on this clonotype: No conserved phenylalanine or tryptophan ends this CDR3, so it is likely a read error. The chain recombines TRBV20-1 with TRBJ2-1; no definite D call. Germline CDR1 reads DFQATT; CDR2 reads SNEGSKA (reference sequence). The CDR3 is made up of 14 amino acids. V was shortened by 1 base and J by 2 bases, with 9 bases between the two germline ends. The CDR3 DNA is TGCAGTGCTAGAGGCGGATTCCCCTACAATGAGCAGTTCTTA. This codes for CSARGGFPYNEQFL.

This clonotype occurred a few times. The chain joins TRBV29-1 to TRBJ1-3, with D uncertain. Trimming removed 4 bases at V and 1 base at J, with 8 bases between. Germline V gene sequence: CDR1 SQVTM, CDR2 ANQGSEA. CDR3 length: 13 amino acids. The CDR3, as DNA: TGCAGCGTTGCCGGGCCTTCTGGAAACACCATATATTTT. Translated, it gives CSVAGPSGNTIYF.

This chain uses TRBV20-1 with TRBJ1-3, with D possibly being TRBD1 (5 bases). Germline loops: CDR1 DFQATT, CDR2 SNEGSKA (reference sequence). This CDR3 has 14 residues. V was pared by 6 bases and J by 2 bases, with 14 bases between. CDR3 sequence reads: CSATALGAGNTIYF. CDR3 bases: TGCAGTGCCACCGCCCTAGGGGCTGGAAACACCATATATTTT.

This clonotype was recorded a few times. The chain recombines TRBV28 with TRBJ2-7; possibly TRBD1 for D (5 bases). V was trimmed by 3 bases and J by 2 bases, leaving 11 bases between them. Germline CDR1 MDHEN, CDR2 SYDVKM. The CDR3 totals 14 residues. CDR3 sequence: CASSFATATYEQYF. The DNA of the CDR3 is TGTGCCAGCAGTTTCGCGACAGCTACCTACGAGCAGTACTTC.

Remarks on this clonotype: A much bigger clone sits one base away, suggesting this may be a read error. This sequence joins TRBV7-2 and TRBJ2-7; D may be TRBD2 (5 bases). With 5 bases removed from V and 3 bases from J, the gap between germline ends came to 17 bases. Germline lookup yields CDR1 SGHTA and CDR2 FQGNSA. This CDR3 is 15 amino acids long. CDR3 sequence: CASSACIGRGYEQYF. Here the CDR3 DNA reads TGTGCCAGCAGCGCCTGTATTGGTCGGGGCTACGAGCAGTACTTC.

This clonotype was found a few times. V gene TRBV20-1 combines with J gene TRBJ2-1; 11 bases line up with TRBD1. From germline, CDR1 is DFQATT and CDR2 SNEGSKA (reference sequence). CDR3 length: 14 amino acids. Here the CDR3 DNA reads TGCCGCCCTCTTGAGGACAGGGGGCGCAATGAGCAGTTCTTC. Its protein product is CRPLEDRGRNEQFF.

Only a few counts were recorded for this clonotype. The chain uses TRBV6-4 and TRBJ2-1; TRBD2 aligns across 11 bases. Germline V CDR1 and CDR2: MRHNA, SNTAGT. The CDR3 spans 15 residues. Germline trimming cut 6 bases from V and 3 bases from J; bases unmatched to any gene: 4. CDR3 sequence: CASRKTSGNYNEQFF. The CDR3 region has the DNA TGTGCCAGCAGGAAGACTAGCGGGAACTACAATGAGCAGTTCTTC.

This clonotype was counted only a few times. V is TRBV4-3 and J is TRBJ2-5; the D is unclear. The CDR3 is 15 amino acids. Trimming stripped 1 base from V and 5 bases from J, with 14 bases between. CDR1 LGHNA and CDR2 YSLEER come from the germline V gene. The CDR3 nucleotides are TGCGCCAGCAGCCAAGCCGAGGAGAGCTGGGAGACCCAGTACTTC. Translating it yields CASSQAEESWETQYF.